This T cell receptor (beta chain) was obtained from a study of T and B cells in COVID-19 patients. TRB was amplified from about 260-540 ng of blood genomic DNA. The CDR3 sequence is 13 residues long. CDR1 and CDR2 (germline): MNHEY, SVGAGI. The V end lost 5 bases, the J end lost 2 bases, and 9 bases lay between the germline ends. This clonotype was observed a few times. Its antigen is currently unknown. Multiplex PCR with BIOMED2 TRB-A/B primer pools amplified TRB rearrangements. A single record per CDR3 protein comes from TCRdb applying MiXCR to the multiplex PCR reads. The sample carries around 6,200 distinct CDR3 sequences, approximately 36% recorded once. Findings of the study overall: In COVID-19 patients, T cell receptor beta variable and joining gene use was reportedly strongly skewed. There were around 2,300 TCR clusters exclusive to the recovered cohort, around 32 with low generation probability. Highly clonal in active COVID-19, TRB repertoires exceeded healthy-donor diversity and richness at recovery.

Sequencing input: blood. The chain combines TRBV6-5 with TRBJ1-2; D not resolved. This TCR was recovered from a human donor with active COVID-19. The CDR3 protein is CASSTQANYGYTF. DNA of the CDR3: TGTGCCAGCAGTACGCAGGCCAACTATGGCTACACCTTC.